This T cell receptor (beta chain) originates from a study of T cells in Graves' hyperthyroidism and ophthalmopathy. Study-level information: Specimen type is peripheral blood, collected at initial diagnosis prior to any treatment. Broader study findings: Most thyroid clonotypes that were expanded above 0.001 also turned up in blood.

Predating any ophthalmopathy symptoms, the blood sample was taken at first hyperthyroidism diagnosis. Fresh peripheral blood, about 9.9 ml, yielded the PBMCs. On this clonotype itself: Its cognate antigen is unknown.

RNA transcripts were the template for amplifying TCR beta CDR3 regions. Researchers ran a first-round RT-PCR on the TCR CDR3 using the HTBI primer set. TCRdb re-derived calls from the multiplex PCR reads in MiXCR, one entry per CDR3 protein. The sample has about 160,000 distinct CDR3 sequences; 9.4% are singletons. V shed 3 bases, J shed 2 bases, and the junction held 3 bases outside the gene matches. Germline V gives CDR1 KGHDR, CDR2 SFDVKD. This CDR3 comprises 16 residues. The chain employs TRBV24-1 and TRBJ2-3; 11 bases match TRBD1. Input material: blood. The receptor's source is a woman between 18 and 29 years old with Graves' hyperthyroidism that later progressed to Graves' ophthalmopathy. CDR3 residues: CATSDPGQGDTDTQYF. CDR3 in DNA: TGTGCCACCAGTGATCCGGGACAGGGGGACACAGATACGCAGTATTTT.